This is a list of T cell receptor beta chains from one sample in a study of breast tumors, draining lymph nodes, adjacent tissues. MiXCR, applied by TCRdb to the multiplex PCR reads, yields one record per CDR3 protein. The repertoire holds 13,000 or so distinct CDR3 sequences, with 45% to 50% as singletons. The sequencing input was tumor-adjacent breast tissue. Source of these receptors: a female donor with breast cancer. Some clones in this sample may be carry-over from other donors' samples. The CDR3 runs from the conserved cysteine through the conserved F or W. The order of the fields is V gene, J gene, D gene, clone size, CDR3 DNA, CDR3 protein. The D gene is left open where the match is weak. Clone size is stated in some rows and not others, as once, few, many or a class when expanded.

TRBV2	TRBJ2-7	NA	NA	TGTGCCAGCACCCTGGGGAGTAACGAGCAGTACTTC	CASTLGSNEQYF
TRBV4-1	TRBJ1-5	NA	medium-sized	TGCGCCAGCAGCCAAGATTACAATCAGCCCCAGCATTTT	CASSQDYNQPQHF
TRBV24-1	TRBJ2-3	TRBD1	once	TGTGCCACCAGTGCCTCGGGGACAGCCTCTAGCACAGATACGCAGTATTTT	CATSASGTASSTDTQYF
TRBV7-9	TRBJ2-1	TRBD2	NA	TGTGCCAGCAGCTTCGGGCAGGGAGGGAGCAATGAGCAGCTCTTC	CASSFGQGGSNEQLF
TRBV5-6	TRBJ2-1	NA	once	TGTGCCAGCAGCTTCAGGGCACGCACCTACAATGAGCAGTTCTTC	CASSFRARTYNEQFF
TRBV29-1	TRBJ2-1	TRBD1	NA	TGCAGCGTTGACCTAGACAGGGCTGCCTACAATGAGCAGTTCTTC	CSVDLDRAAYNEQFF
TRBV7-9	TRBJ2-7	TRBD1	few	TGTGCCAGCAGTGTTGACACCGGGACAGGGGGCTGGTACGAGCAGTACTTC	CASSVDTGTGGWYEQYF
TRBV12-3/TRBV12-4	TRBJ1-1	NA	many	TGTGCCAGCAGTACTCGGACGGTGAACACTGAAGCTTTCTTT	CASSTRTVNTEAFF
TRBV29-1	TRBJ1-2	NA	few	TGCAGCGTTGGCGCGGAGCTCTATGGCTACACCTTC	CSVGAELYGYTF
TRBV12-3/TRBV12-4	TRBJ2-2	NA	NA	TGTGCCAGCAGTTTAAGCGCCGGGGAGCTGTTTTTT	CASSLSAGELFF
TRBV27	TRBJ2-7	NA	many	TGTGCCAGCAGTTTGGTACCTGCCTACGAGCAGTACTTC	CASSLVPAYEQYF
TRBV9	TRBJ2-3	NA	NA	TGTGCCAGCAGCGTAGGGCCGGCTCCAGGCACAGATACGCAGTATTTT	CASSVGPAPGTDTQYF
TRBV6-6	TRBJ2-1	TRBD2	NA	TGTGCCAGCAGGCGGGAGGGGCCCCTCCATGAGCAGTTCTTC	CASRREGPLHEQFF
TRBV2	TRBJ1-4	TRBD1	NA	TGTGCCAGCAGCGACCCGGGACAGTGGGGTGAAAAACTGTTTTTT	CASSDPGQWGEKLFF
TRBV27	TRBJ2-3	NA	NA	TGTGCCAGCAGTTCTATATTACGGGCCTACACAGATACGCAGTATTTT	CASSSILRAYTDTQYF
TRBV5-6	TRBJ2-1	TRBD2	few	TGTGCCAGCAGCTTCAGCGGGGGGGCAAAAAATGAGCAGTTCTTC	CASSFSGGAKNEQFF
TRBV5-1	TRBJ2-7	NA	many	TGCGCCAGCAGCTTGATACCGACCTACGAGCAGTACTTC	CASSLIPTYEQYF